The clone carrying this T cell receptor beta chain showed up many times. Its antigen is unidentified. Cyclophosphamide on days +3 and +4 followed busulfan-fludarabine conditioning and a marrow graft. Profiling relied on immunoSEQ multiplex PCR, and the TCRdb table lists in-frame clones only, not all of them. The table records 15,000 to 20,000 clones without singletons, the ten largest covering 0.54%. The data derive from a study of T cells after posttransplantation cyclophosphamide. Findings of the study overall: Later blood repertoires were often dominated by clones from the donor CD8+ memory compartment. After PTCy, TRB diversity resembled that of CNI/methotrexate controls. Tissue-infiltrating T cells from skin or gut overlapped little with blood T cells.

The sequence was obtained from a female patient between 30 and 39 years old who received an allogeneic stem cell transplant from a related donor, was CMV-positive, and had no GVHD. Some T cells may be transferred from the graft donor. The sequencing here drew on PBMCs, taken after allogeneic stem cell transplant with posttransplant cyclophosphamide.

CDR3 loop: CASSQEVGETQYF. CDR3 DNA: TGTGCCAGCTCACAGGAGGTTGGAGAGACCCAGTACTTC. The chain uses TRBV18 and TRBJ2-5; weak D call: TRBD2 (5 bases). The CDR3 contains 13 residues. Germline V gene sequence: CDR1 KGHSH, CDR2 LQKENI. V lost 4 bases and J 4 bases, leaving 10 bases between the germline ends.